Here is one T cell receptor beta chain with its context. The sample is drawn from a study of blood T cell repertoires in COVID-19. Unmatched junction bases numbered 10, after V lost 5 bases and J lost 1 base. The germline gives CDR1 SGHDN, CDR2 FVKESK. This CDR3 region has 16 residues. TCRdb keeps only in-frame clones here, not all; method: immunoSEQ multiplex PCR. This table has 100,000 to 150,000 clones, 60% to 80% appearing once. This TCR was recovered from an elderly man with COVID-19, enrolled during active disease. The chain links TRBV14 to TRBJ1-1; 7 nucleotides line up with TRBD1. Sequenced material: peripheral blood. DNA of the CDR3: TGTGCCAGCAGCTTTCGACAGGGTACCGAGAACACTGAAGCTTTCTTT. It translates to CASSFRQGTENTEAFF.